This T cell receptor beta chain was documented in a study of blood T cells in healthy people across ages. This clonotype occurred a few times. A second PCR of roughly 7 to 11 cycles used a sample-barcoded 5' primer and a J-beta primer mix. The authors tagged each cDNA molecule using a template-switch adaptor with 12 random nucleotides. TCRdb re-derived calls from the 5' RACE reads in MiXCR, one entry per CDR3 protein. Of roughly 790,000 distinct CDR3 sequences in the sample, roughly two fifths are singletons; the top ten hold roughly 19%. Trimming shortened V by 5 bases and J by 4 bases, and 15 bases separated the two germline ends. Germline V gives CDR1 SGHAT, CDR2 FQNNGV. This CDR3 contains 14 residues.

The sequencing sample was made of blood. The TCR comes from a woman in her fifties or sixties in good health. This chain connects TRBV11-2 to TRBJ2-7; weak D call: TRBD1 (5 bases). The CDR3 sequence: CASSPQGIRYEQYF. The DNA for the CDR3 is TGTGCCAGCAGCCCCCAGGGTATACGATACGAGCAGTACTTC. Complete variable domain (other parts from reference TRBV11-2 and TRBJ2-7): EAGVAQSPRYKIIEKRQSVAFWCNPISGHATLYWYQQILGQGPKLLIQFQNNGVVDDSQLPKDRFSAERLKGVDSTLKIQPAKLEDSAVYLCASSPQGIRYEQYFGPGTRLTVT.